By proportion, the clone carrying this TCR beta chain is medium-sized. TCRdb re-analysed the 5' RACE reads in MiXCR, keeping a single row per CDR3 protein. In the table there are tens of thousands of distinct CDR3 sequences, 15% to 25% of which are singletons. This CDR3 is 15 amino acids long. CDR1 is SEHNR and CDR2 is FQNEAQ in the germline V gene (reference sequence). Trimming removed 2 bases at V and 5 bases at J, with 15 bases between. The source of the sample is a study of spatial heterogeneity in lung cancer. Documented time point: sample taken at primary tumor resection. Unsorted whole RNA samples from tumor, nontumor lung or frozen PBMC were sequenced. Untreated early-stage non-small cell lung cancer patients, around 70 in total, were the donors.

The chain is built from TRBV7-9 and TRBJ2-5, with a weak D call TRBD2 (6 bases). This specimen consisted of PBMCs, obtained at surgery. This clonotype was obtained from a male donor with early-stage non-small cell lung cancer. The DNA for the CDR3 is TGTGCCAGCAGCTTATCGGGACTGTACTCGGAGACCCAGTACTTC. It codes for CASSLSGLYSETQYF. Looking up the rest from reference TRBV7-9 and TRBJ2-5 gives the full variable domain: DTGVSQNPRHKITKRGQNVTFRCDPISEHNRLYWYRQTLGQGPEFLTYFQNEAQLEKSRLLSDRFSAERPKGSFSTLEIQRTEQGDSAMYLCASSLSGLYSETQYFGPGTRLLVL.